These 18 T cell receptor beta chains came from one sample sequenced in a study of identical twins. TCRdb analysed the 5' RACE reads with MiXCR anew, one entry per CDR3 protein. The sample records 500,000 to 600,000 distinct CDR3 sequences, less than 25% being singletons. The same specimen was also included in a second study, on T cells expressing NK-cell markers.

Sequenced: CD4+ T cells sorted from blood. Source of these receptors: a woman aged 18-29 years in good health.

A few counts support this clonotype. The genes are TRBV5-6 and TRBJ1-2; TRBD1 is a possible D gene (5 bases). The CDR3 has 13 residues. V was cut by 0 bases and J by 8 bases, with 11 bases left in between. Per the germline V gene, CDR1 is SGHDT and CDR2 is YYEEEE. CDR3 region: CASSLGDLAGYTF. The CDR3 DNA reads as TGTGCCAGCAGCTTGGGGGACCTAGCCGGCTACACCTTC.

A few counts support this clonotype. The chain carries TRBV20-1 and TRBJ1-2, with D perhaps matching TRBD1 (5 bases). The CDR3 is 12 amino acids. V was clipped by 8 bases and J by 4 bases, with 14 bases between them. The V gene's germline CDR1 is DFQATT and CDR2 SNEGSKA (reference sequence). The CDR3 DNA is TGCAGTACCCGAGGGGTTAGCTATGGCTACACCTTC. It specifies CSTRGVSYGYTF.

The genes are TRBV5-1 and TRBJ1-6, with TRBD1 matching 7 bases. The CDR3 length is 15 residues. CDR1 is SGHRS, CDR2 YFSETQ, per germline. V lost 2 bases and J lost 5; bases outside the gene matches: 4. CDR3 sequence (DNA): TGCGCCAGCAGCTTACAGGGGCCCCATAATTCACCCCTCCACTTT. It translates to CASSLQGPHNSPLHF.

This clonotype occurred a few times. V and J are TRBV25-1 and TRBJ2-1; the D gene could be TRBD1 or TRBD2 (5 bases each). Germline V gene data show CDR1 as MGHDK and CDR2 as SYGVNS. The germline V and J ends were trimmed by 1 base and 5 bases, with 12 bases remaining between them. The CDR3 covers 15 residues. The CDR3 nucleotides are TGTGCCAGCAGTGAATCTCTTGGGGGAAACAATGAGCAGTTCTTC. Amino acids: CASSESLGGNNEQFF.

V usage is TRBV20-1 and J usage is TRBJ2-1, with 8 bases lining up with TRBD2. The CDR3 runs to 15 residues. V gave up 4 bases and J gave up 6 bases; unmatched junction bases: 11. Germline V lookup: CDR1 DFQATT, CDR2 SNEGSKA (reference sequence). The CDR3 bases are TGCAGTGCTAACAGTCTCAGCGGGAGAATCAATGAGCAGTTCTTC. It encodes CSANSLSGRINEQFF.

This clonotype was recorded only once. CDR3 residues: CASSGTGTLYGYTF. The CDR3 coding sequence is TGTGCCAGCAGCGGGACAGGGACTCTCTATGGCTACACCTTC. The chain links TRBV5-6 to TRBJ1-2, with 9 bases aligning to TRBD1. CDR3 size: 14 residues. In germline, CDR1 is SGHDT, CDR2 YYEEEE. Trimming removed 4 bases from V and 4 bases from J; junction bases left unmatched: 5.

CDR3 coding DNA: TGTGCCAGCAGCCCTCTAGCAGGACTAGCGGGAGGTAGAAACATTCAGTACTTC. This gives the protein CASSPLAGLAGGRNIQYF. The chain uses TRBV3-1 and TRBJ2-4, with TRBD2 matching 14 bases. The V segment lost 4 bases and the J segment 6 bases; nucleotides outside the gene matches: 11. This CDR3 region has 18 residues. Per germline, CDR1 LGHDT and CDR2 YNNKEL (reference sequence).

The chain employs TRBV20-1 and TRBJ2-1, with D possibly being TRBD2 (5 bases). CDR1 and CDR2 from the germline V gene are DFQATT and SNEGSKA (reference sequence). V shed 3 bases and J shed 3 bases, with 9 bases lying between them. This CDR3 has 13 residues. The CDR3 DNA reads TGCAGTGCTAGCTCGGGGAACTACAATGAGCAGTTCTTC. Protein product: CSASSGNYNEQFF.

This chain uses TRBV7-2 with TRBJ1-5; 8 bases align to TRBD1. Germline trimming cut 3 bases from V and 4 bases from J; bases unmatched to any gene: 5. CDR3 length: 15 residues. Germline V gene sequence: CDR1 SGHTA, CDR2 FQGNSA. In DNA, the CDR3 is TGTGCCAGCAGCTTCGGACAGGGACTAAATCAGCCCCAGCATTTT. Translation gives CASSFGQGLNQPQHF.

The rearrangement joins TRBV18 to TRBJ2-4; D is unclear. The germline V gene encodes CDR1 KGHSH and CDR2 LQKENI. The CDR3 spans 15 residues. V was clipped by 3 bases and J by 2 bases, with 11 bases between them. The chain's CDR3 is CASSPVRQPKNIQYF. The CDR3, as DNA: TGTGCCAGCTCACCGGTTCGGCAACCCAAAAACATTCAGTACTTC. Drawing the rest from reference TRBV18 and TRBJ2-4, the complete variable domain is NAGVMQNPRHLVRRRGQEARLRCSPMKGHSHVYWYRQLPEEGLKFMVYLQKENIIDESGMPKERFSAEFPKEGPSILRIQQVVRGDSAAYFCASSPVRQPKNIQYFGAGTRLSVL.

The table lists this clonotype with a few counts. V usage is TRBV29-1 and J usage is TRBJ1-1; no reliable D call. The CDR3 spans 13 residues. CDR1 and CDR2 from the germline V gene are SQVTM and ANQGSEA. The CDR3 reads CTSARRANTEAFF. CDR3 DNA sequence: TGCACCAGTGCCCGGAGGGCGAACACTGAAGCTTTCTTT.

This clonotype was detected many times. The rearrangement links TRBV29-1 to TRBJ2-1; D may be TRBD1 or TRBD2 (6 bases each). From germline, CDR1 is SQVTM and CDR2 ANQGSEA. The ends were cut back, 8 bases at V and 5 bases at J, with 13 bases in the middle. The CDR3 totals 12 residues. DNA for the CDR3: TGCAGCACTAGGGGGGTTCACAATGAGCAGTTCTTC. Amino acids: CSTRGVHNEQFF.

This sequence joins TRBV7-9 and TRBJ1-6; no firm D call. The CDR3 is made up of 12 amino acids. Trimming shortened V by 0 bases and J by 14 bases, and 8 bases separated the two germline ends. The germline V gene has CDR1 SEHNR and CDR2 FQNEAQ (reference sequence). The chain's CDR3 is CASSLAHPTLHF. In nucleotides, the CDR3 is TGTGCCAGCAGCTTAGCCCACCCAACCCTCCACTTT.

This clonotype was seen ten or more times. The junction shows a germline mismatch at one end, possibly a read error. The V and J genes are TRBV20-1 and TRBJ2-1, with D maybe TRBD2 (5 bases). Germline V gene lookup returns CDR1 DFQATT and CDR2 SNEGSKA (reference sequence). This CDR3 region has 11 residues. The CDR3 protein is CSVRHEREQFF. CDR3 sequence (DNA): TGCAGTGTTAGACACGAGCGGGAGCAGTTCTTC.

This clonotype turned up a few times. This chain joins TRBV7-9 and TRBJ1-1; 7 bases align to TRBD1. The CDR3 length is 14 residues. Germline V lookup: CDR1 SEHNR, CDR2 FQNEAQ (reference sequence). After removal of 5 bases from V and 5 bases from J, the junction contained 8 bases not matched to a gene. CDR3 sequence reads: CASSENRGRTEAFF. CDR3 coding DNA: TGTGCCAGCAGCGAAAACAGGGGAAGGACTGAAGCTTTCTTT.

This sequence joins TRBV19 and TRBJ1-1, with D possibly TRBD1 on 5 matching bases. Germline CDR1 is LNHDA and CDR2 is SQIVND (reference sequence). The CDR3 spans 13 residues. V lost 7 bases to trimming and J lost 3 bases, with 12 bases between them. For the CDR3, the DNA is TGTGCCAGTATCACGGACACCCACACTGAAGCTTTCTTT. This sequence encodes CASITDTHTEAFF. The full variable domain, rest sourced from reference TRBV19 and TRBJ1-1, is DGGITQSPKYLFRKEGQNVTLSCEQNLNHDAMYWYRQDPGQGLRLIYYSQIVNDFQKGDIAEGYSVSREKKESFPLTVTSAQKNPTAFYLCASITDTHTEAFFGQGTRLTVV.

This clonotype was counted once. The rearrangement links TRBV2 to TRBJ2-5; TRBD2 matches at 8 bases. V lost 4 bases to trimming and J lost 5 bases; unmatched junction nucleotides: 9. The CDR3 loop spans 15 amino acids. CDR1 and CDR2 (germline): SNHLY, FYNNEI. CDR3: CASSVEGLARETQYF. Here the CDR3 DNA reads TGTGCCAGCAGTGTAGAAGGACTAGCTAGGGAGACCCAGTACTTC.

The chain has TRBV12-5 and TRBJ2-7, with 8 bases that match TRBD1. After removal of 5 bases from V and 1 base from J, the junction contained 13 bases not matched to a gene. The CDR3 loop spans 17 amino acids. CDR1 and CDR2 from the germline V gene are LGHNT and FRNRAP. The CDR3: CASGPGAAGGLSYEQYF. The CDR3 DNA reads as TGTGCTAGTGGTCCCGGTGCGGCAGGGGGCCTATCCTACGAGCAGTACTTC. Variable domain in full (rest from reference TRBV12-5 and TRBJ2-7): DARVTQTPRHKVTEMGQEVTMRCQPILGHNTVFWYRQTMMQGLELLAYFRNRAPLDDSGMPKDRFSAEMPDATLATLKIQPSEPRDSAVYFCASGPGAAGGLSYEQYFGPGTRLTVT.